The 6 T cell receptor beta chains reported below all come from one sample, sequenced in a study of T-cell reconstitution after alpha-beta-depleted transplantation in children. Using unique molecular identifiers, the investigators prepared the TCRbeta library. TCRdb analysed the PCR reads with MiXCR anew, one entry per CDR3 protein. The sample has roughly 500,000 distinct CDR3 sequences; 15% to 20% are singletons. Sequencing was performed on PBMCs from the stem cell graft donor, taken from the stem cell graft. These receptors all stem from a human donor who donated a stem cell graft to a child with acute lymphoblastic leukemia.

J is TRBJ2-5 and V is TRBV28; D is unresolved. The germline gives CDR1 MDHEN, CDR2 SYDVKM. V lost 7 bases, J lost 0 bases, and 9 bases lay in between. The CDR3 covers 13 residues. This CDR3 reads CASNRFDQETQYF. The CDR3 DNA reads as TGTGCCAGCAACCGTTTCGACCAAGAGACCCAGTACTTC. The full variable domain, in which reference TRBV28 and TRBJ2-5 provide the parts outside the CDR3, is DVKVTQSSRYLVKRTGEKVFLECVQDMDHENMFWYRQDPGLGLRLIYFSYDVKMKEKGDIPEGYSVSREKKERFSLILESASTNQTSMYLCASNRFDQETQYFGPGTRLLVL.

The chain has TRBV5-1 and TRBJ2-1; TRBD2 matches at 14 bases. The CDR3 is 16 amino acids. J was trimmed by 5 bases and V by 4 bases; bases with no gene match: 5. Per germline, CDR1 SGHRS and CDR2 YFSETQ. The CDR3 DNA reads TGCGCCAGCAGCGCGGGACTAGCGGGAGTTAACAATGAGCAGTTCTTC. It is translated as CASSAGLAGVNNEQFF.

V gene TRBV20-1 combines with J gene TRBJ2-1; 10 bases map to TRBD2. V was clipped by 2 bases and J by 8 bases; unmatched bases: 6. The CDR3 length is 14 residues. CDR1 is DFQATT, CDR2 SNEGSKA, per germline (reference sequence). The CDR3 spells CSARSSGRTDEQFF. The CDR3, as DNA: TGCAGTGCTAGAAGTAGCGGGAGGACGGATGAGCAGTTCTTC.

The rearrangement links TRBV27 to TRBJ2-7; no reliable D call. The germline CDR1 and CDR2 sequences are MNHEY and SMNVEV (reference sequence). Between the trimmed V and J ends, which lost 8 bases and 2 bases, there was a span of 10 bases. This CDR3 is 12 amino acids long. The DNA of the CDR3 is TGTGCCAGCGGGTATGGGGCCTACGAGCAGTACTTC. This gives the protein CASGYGAYEQYF.

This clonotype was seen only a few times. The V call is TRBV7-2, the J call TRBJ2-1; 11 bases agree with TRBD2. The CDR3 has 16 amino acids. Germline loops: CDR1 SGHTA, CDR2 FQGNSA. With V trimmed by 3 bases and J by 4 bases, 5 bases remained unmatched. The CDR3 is CASSFRLAGFYNEQFF. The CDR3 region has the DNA TGTGCCAGCAGCTTCCGACTAGCGGGGTTTTACAATGAGCAGTTCTTC.

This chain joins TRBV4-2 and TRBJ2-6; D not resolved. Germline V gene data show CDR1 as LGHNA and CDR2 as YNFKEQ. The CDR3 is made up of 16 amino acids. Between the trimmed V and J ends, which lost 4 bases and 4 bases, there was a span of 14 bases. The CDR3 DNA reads TGTGCCAGCAGCCCTGGCACTTCTTTGGGGGCCAACGTCCTGACTTTC. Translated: CASSPGTSLGANVLTF.